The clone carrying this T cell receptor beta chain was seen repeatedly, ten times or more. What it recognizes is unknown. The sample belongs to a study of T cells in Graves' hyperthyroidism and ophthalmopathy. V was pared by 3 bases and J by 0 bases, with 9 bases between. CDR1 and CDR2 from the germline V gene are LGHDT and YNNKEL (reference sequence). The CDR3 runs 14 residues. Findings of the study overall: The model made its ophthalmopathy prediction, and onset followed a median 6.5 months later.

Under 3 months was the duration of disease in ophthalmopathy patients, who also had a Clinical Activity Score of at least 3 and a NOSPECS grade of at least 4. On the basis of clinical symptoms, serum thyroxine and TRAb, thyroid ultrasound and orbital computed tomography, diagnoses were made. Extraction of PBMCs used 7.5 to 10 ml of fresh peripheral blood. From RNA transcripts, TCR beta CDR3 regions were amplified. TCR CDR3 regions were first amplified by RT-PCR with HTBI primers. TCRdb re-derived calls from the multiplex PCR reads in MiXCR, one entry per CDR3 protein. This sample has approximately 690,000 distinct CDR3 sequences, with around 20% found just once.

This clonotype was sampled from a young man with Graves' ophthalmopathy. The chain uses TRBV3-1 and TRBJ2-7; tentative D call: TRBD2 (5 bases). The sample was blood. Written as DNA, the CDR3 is TGTGCCAGCAGCCAGGACTCGAACTCCTACGAGCAGTACTTC. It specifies CASSQDSNSYEQYF.